This T cell receptor (beta chain) stems from a study of T-cell reconstitution after alpha-beta-depleted transplantation in children. This clonotype was counted ten times or more. Its antigen is undetermined. The length of the CDR3 is 18 residues. The germline gives CDR1 ENHRY, CDR2 SYGVKD. V was trimmed by 5 bases and J by 4 bases, leaving 23 bases between them. Study conclusions and caveats: Counts and diversity of T cells one year after transplant came mostly from newly produced T cells. The origin of alpha-beta T cells about two months after transplant was reportedly several hundred expanded graft clones. Recipient T cells and thymic progenitors that survived gave rise to the high TCRbeta diversity observed at day 60 in some patients.

The TCRbeta library incorporated unique molecular identifiers. MiXCR, run by TCRdb on the PCR reads, gives a single entry per CDR3 protein. Of about 110,000 distinct CDR3 sequences in the sample, 5% to 7% were seen once. This chain uses TRBV10-3 with TRBJ1-4, with D perhaps TRBD1 (5 bases). Here the sequenced sample was PBMCs, mostly from graft donor cells, taken 360 days after TCRalphabeta/CD19-depleted stem cell transplant. The TCR originated in a male patient aged 2 to 9 who had a stem cell transplant for acute lymphoblastic leukemia, so the T cells may come from the graft donor. The CDR3 region is CAISRTRSRDGDNEKLFF. CDR3 in DNA: TGTGCCATCAGTCGTACACGGTCCCGGGACGGTGATAATGAAAAACTGTTTTTT.